A single sample gave rise to the 11 T cell receptor beta chains below, sequenced in a study of regulatory T cells in long-lasting Graves disease. Sample time point: newly diagnosed GD, antithyroid drugs for less than 3 months. Researchers made the TCR library from RNA that was extracted from PBMCs. To make TCR beta libraries, researchers used iRepertoire HTBI primers and Arm-PCR of CDR3 regions. TCRdb used MiXCR to reprocess the multiplex PCR reads, holding one entry per CDR3 protein. The table records 500,000 or so distinct CDR3 sequences, 15% to 20% of them present only once. The sample also formed part of further work on T cells in Graves' hyperthyroidism and ophthalmopathy.

The sequences come from peripheral blood mononuclear cells (PBMCs), collected at new diagnosis, from a patient treated with antithyroid drugs. The source is a woman aged 35 to 59 with Graves disease.

This clonotype was seen ten or more times. The rearrangement uses TRBV11-2 and TRBJ2-7; D possibly corresponds to TRBD1 (5 bases). V gave up 2 bases and J gave up 3 bases, with 8 bases separating them. Germline V gene data show CDR1 as SGHAT and CDR2 as FQNNGV. There are 13 residues in the CDR3. The DNA for the CDR3 is TGTGCCAGCAGCTTACCAGGGCGCTACGAGCAGTACTTC. Amino acids: CASSLPGRYEQYF.

The chain is built from TRBV3-1 and TRBJ2-2; no reliable D call. CDR3 size: 10 residues. Trimming left V 5 bases short and J 7 bases short, with 2 bases between. Germline values: CDR1 LGHDT, CDR2 YNNKEL (reference sequence). CDR3 DNA: TGTGCCAGCAGCAACGGGGAGCTGTTTTTT. Its protein product is CASSNGELFF.

This clonotype came up many times. The chain carries TRBV7-9 and TRBJ1-1; tentatively, D is TRBD1 (5 bases). CDR3 size: 13 residues. Trimming left V 3 bases short and J 1 base short, with 6 bases between. Per the germline V gene, CDR1 is SEHNR and CDR2 is FQNEAQ (reference sequence). The CDR3 is CASSLGENTEAFF. CDR3 DNA sequence: TGTGCCAGCAGCTTGGGGGAGAACACTGAAGCTTTCTTT.

The V call is TRBV19, the J call TRBJ2-1; D possibly corresponds to TRBD2 (6 bases). Germline V gives CDR1 LNHDA, CDR2 SQIVND (reference sequence). CDR3 length equals 12 residues. V lost 5 bases, J lost 15 bases, and 17 bases lay in between. The CDR3 nucleotides read TGTGCCAGTAGTGGGGGACTCCCCTATCCGTTCTTC. Encoded protein: CASSGGLPYPFF.

This clonotype was recorded at least ten times. The chain employs TRBV20-1 and TRBJ1-1; possibly TRBD1 for D (6 bases). CDR3 size: 15 residues. V lost 0 bases and J 4 bases, leaving 15 bases between the germline ends. Germline CDR1 DFQATT, CDR2 SNEGSKA (reference sequence). In DNA form, the CDR3 reads TGCAGTGCTAGAGATTTGGACAGTACGCTCACTGAAGCTTTCTTT. Translated: CSARDLDSTLTEAFF.

This clonotype has only a few counts. The chain links TRBV3-1 to TRBJ2-7; D gene ambiguous. Trimming removed 1 base from V and 4 bases from J, with 8 bases in between. The CDR3 covers 13 residues. Germline values: CDR1 LGHDT, CDR2 YNNKEL (reference sequence). The CDR3 reads CASSQVPTYEQYF. CDR3 bases: TGTGCCAGCAGCCAAGTCCCCACGTACGAGCAGTACTTC.

Remarks on this clonotype: A much more abundant neighbour one base away suggests this may be a read error. This is likely a read error, given that the CDR3 carries no conserved phenylalanine or tryptophan at its end. The chain uses TRBV10-3 and TRBJ2-1; no clear D. The CDR3 has 11 amino acids. V lost 7 bases to trimming and J lost 9 bases, with 10 bases between them. Germline V gene lookup returns CDR1 ENHRY and CDR2 SYGVKD. The CDR3 DNA is TGTGCCATCACGAAGGAAGGTGAGCAGTTCTCC. Protein: CAITKEGEQFS.

The chain uses TRBV6-2 or TRBV6-3 and TRBJ1-1; D gene uncertain. This CDR3 comprises 11 residues. The germline V gene has CDR1 MNHEY and CDR2 SVGEGT. V lost 3 bases to trimming and J lost 5 bases, with 4 bases between them. CDR3 DNA sequence: TGTGCCAGCAGTTATCTGACTGAAGCTTTCTTT. It translates to CASSYLTEAFF.

The chain links TRBV19 to TRBJ1-6; weak D call: TRBD1 (5 bases). Per germline, CDR1 LNHDA and CDR2 SQIVND (reference sequence). Trimming removed 2 bases from V and 9 bases from J, with 11 bases in between. This CDR3 contains 14 residues. CDR3 bases: TGTGCCAGTAGTATAAGGGGTGTTGGTTCACCCCTCCACTTT. It yields the protein CASSIRGVGSPLHF.

This clonotype was recorded at least ten times. The gene calls are TRBV9 and TRBJ2-1, with TRBD2 matching over 12 bases. Germline CDR1 and CDR2: SGDLS and YYNGEE. With V trimmed by 3 bases and J by 7 bases, 5 bases remained unmatched. This CDR3 has 15 amino acids. In DNA form, the CDR3 reads TGTGCCAGCAGCGCGGGGGGGACTAGCGGGAATGAGCAGTTCTTC. Protein product: CASSAGGTSGNEQFF.

Remarks on this clonotype: A single base separates this from a much larger clone, so it may be a read error. V gene TRBV14 combines with J gene TRBJ2-3; 9 bases are shared with TRBD1. CDR1 is SGHDN, CDR2 FVKESK, per germline. The CDR3 is 17 residues long. The CDR3 here is CAGSQDWGQGDTDTQYF. DNA of the CDR3: TGTGCCGGCAGCCAAGACTGGGGACAGGGTGACACAGATACGCAGTATTTT.